The 22 T cell receptor beta chains below all came from one sample that was sequenced in a study of graft-versus-host responses after intestinal transplantation (dated by TCRdb to about 2021). The antigens for these receptors are not known. The library was generated by the immunoSEQ multiplex PCR assay. Sourced from immuneACCESS, this table was stored by TCRdb with only in-frame sequences that have V and J called. A share of the clones is absent; for the studies checked, an unresolved V gene accounts for under half, and the remainder has no known explanation. The sample contains 50,000 to 60,000 clones, about nine tenths of them found a single time. Clones ranked in the top ten supply approximately 2.7% of the sample. Reading the label with the study, this specimen's time point is: cells obtained before transplantation from donor or recipient. Sequenced material: unstimulated CD4+ T cells sorted from spleen or lymph node cells, taken before transplant. These TCRs come from a human donor who was the organ donor for an intestinal transplant.

This chain joins TRBV28 and TRBJ2-3; 10 nucleotides align to TRBD2. From germline, CDR1 is MDHEN and CDR2 SYDVKM. This CDR3 is 15 amino acids long. V lost 3 bases to trimming and J lost 2 bases; unmatched junction nucleotides: 2. The CDR3 DNA reads TGTGCCAGCAGTTTTAGCGGGAGGCCCACAGATACGCAGTATTTT. This translates into CASSFSGRPTDTQYF.

The chain is built from TRBV20-1 and TRBJ2-7; TRBD2 aligns across 7 bases. From germline, CDR1 is DFQATT and CDR2 SNEGSKA (reference sequence). The CDR3 has 11 residues. J gave up 6 bases and V 4 bases, and 3 bases lay outside the gene matches. The CDR3 here is CSATTSVEQYF. DNA of the CDR3: TGCAGTGCTACAACTAGCGTCGAGCAGTACTTC.

This rearrangement joins TRBV30 to TRBJ2-7, with TRBD2 identical over 14 bases. Germline values: CDR1 GTSNPN, CDR2 SVGIG (reference sequence). The CDR3 consists of 13 residues. The trim removed 5 bases at V and 4 bases at J, leaving 1 base unmatched. The CDR3 sequence is CAWRTSGRYEQYF. The CDR3 DNA reads as TGTGCCTGGCGGACTAGCGGGAGGTACGAGCAGTACTTC. The full variable domain, with the rest looked up from reference TRBV30 and TRBJ2-7, is SQTIHQWPATLVQPVGSPLSLECTVEGTSNPNLYWYRQAAGRGLQLLFYSVGIGQISSEVPQNLSASRPQDRQFILSSKKLLLSDSGFYLCAWRTSGRYEQYFGPGTRLTVT.

The CDR3 region has the DNA TGTGCCAGTAGTAAGGACACTAACTATGGCTACACCTTC. It encodes CASSKDTNYGYTF. The chain joins TRBV19 to TRBJ1-2; D is possibly TRBD1 (5 bases). This CDR3 has 13 residues. The ends were cut back, 4 bases at V and 0 bases at J, with 6 bases in the middle. CDR1 is LNHDA and CDR2 is SQIVND in the germline V gene (reference sequence).

The V gene is TRBV14, the J gene TRBJ2-1; 13 positions agree with TRBD2. The V segment lost 3 bases and the J segment 3 bases; nucleotides outside the gene matches: 8. The CDR3 has 18 amino acids. Germline CDR1 reads SGHDN; CDR2 reads FVKESK. This chain's CDR3 is CASSHKLAGGPSYNEQFF. The CDR3 nucleotides are TGTGCCAGCAGCCATAAACTAGCGGGAGGGCCAAGCTACAATGAGCAGTTCTTC.

V and J are TRBV7-2 and TRBJ2-2, with TRBD2 matching over 10 bases. Trimming at V came to 5 bases and at J to 5 bases, leaving 2 bases not matched to a gene. Germline CDR1 reads SGHTA; CDR2 reads FQGNSA. The CDR3 spans 14 residues. CDR3 DNA sequence: TGTGCCAGCAGCCCGGGACTAGCGACCGGGGAGCTGTTTTTT. Its translation: CASSPGLATGELFF.

The chain carries TRBV6-1 and TRBJ2-7, with a weak D call TRBD2 (5 bases). This CDR3 has 13 amino acids. Germline CDR1 reads MNHNS; CDR2 reads SASEGT. V lost 6 bases, J lost 2 bases, and 11 bases lay in between. CDR3 sequence (DNA): TGTGCCAGCAGCGCAAGCGGCCCCTACGAGCAGTACTTC. Residues: CASSASGPYEQYF.

In its sample, this clone was seen a few times. The chain combines TRBV28 with TRBJ2-3; 10 bases are a match to TRBD2. This CDR3 spans 16 amino acids. Germline CDR1 MDHEN, CDR2 SYDVKM. Trimming removed 1 base from V and 1 base from J; junction bases left unmatched: 2. CDR3 coding DNA: TGTGCCAGCAGTTTATCCGGGACTAGCGGCACAGATACGCAGTATTTT. Translation: CASSLSGTSGTDTQYF.

This rearrangement joins TRBV27 to TRBJ2-7; D possibly matches TRBD1 or TRBD2 (5 bases each). V was cut by 2 bases and J by 4 bases, with 9 bases left in between. CDR1 MNHEY and CDR2 SMNVEV come from the germline V gene (reference sequence). The CDR3 has 13 amino acids. CDR3 DNA sequence: TGTGCCAGCAGTTTAGTGGGGACGTACGAGCAGTACTTC. Translation gives CASSLVGTYEQYF.

This clone was seen once. The J gene is TRBJ1-3, the V gene TRBV6-6, with D tentatively TRBD1 (6 bases). Trimming left V 4 bases short and J 8 bases short, with 15 bases between. CDR3 length: 14 residues. Germline CDR1 MNHNY, CDR2 SVGAGI (reference sequence). This CDR3 is CASSLQGARDTIYF. For the CDR3, the DNA is TGTGCCAGCAGTTTACAGGGAGCCAGGGACACCATATATTTT.

The gene calls are TRBV6-6 and TRBJ2-3; TRBD2 matches 7 bases. The CDR3 runs 14 residues. CDR1 is MNHNY and CDR2 is SVGAGI in the germline V gene (reference sequence). V lost 2 bases and J lost 6; bases outside the gene matches: 5. This CDR3 is CASSYRRAGDTQYF. The CDR3 nucleotides read TGTGCCAGCAGTTACAGGAGAGCGGGGGATACGCAGTATTTT.

The chain combines TRBV7-9 with TRBJ1-5; no clear D. The V end lost 2 bases, the J end lost 5 bases, and 7 bases lay between the germline ends. The germline V gene encodes CDR1 SEHNR and CDR2 FQNEAQ (reference sequence). The CDR3 contains 13 residues. CDR3 DNA sequence: TGTGCCAGCAGCTTACAGCGAGATCAGCCCCAGCATTTT. The encoded protein is CASSLQRDQPQHF.

This clone has just one count. The chain employs TRBV29-1 and TRBJ2-2; no clear D gene. Germline-derived CDR1 and CDR2 are SQVTM and ANQGSEA. V shed 4 bases and J shed 6 bases, with 12 bases lying between them. The CDR3 spans 13 residues. The CDR3 bases are TGCAGCGTTGGGCCGCATCAAGCCGGGGAGCTGTTTTTT. Amino acid sequence: CSVGPHQAGELFF.

The chain has TRBV5-1 and TRBJ1-1, with D tentatively TRBD1 (5 bases). V was pared by 7 bases and J by 1 base, with 11 bases between. The CDR3 totals 13 residues. The germline V gene encodes CDR1 SGHRS and CDR2 YFSETQ. CDR3 DNA: TGCGCCAGCTGGGGGTATCAGAACACTGAAGCTTTCTTT. Its translation: CASWGYQNTEAFF.

The chain recombines TRBV28 with TRBJ2-3; D might be TRBD2 (5 bases). The CDR3 runs 15 residues. Trimming took off 4 bases at V and 6 bases at J, with 17 bases between the two ends. The germline gives CDR1 MDHEN, CDR2 SYDVKM. The CDR3 region has the DNA TGTGCCAGCAGTTATCAAACGGGAAGGTTGGATACGCAGTATTTT. It codes for CASSYQTGRLDTQYF.

J is TRBJ1-2 and V is TRBV5-1; a weak D match, TRBD1 (5 bases). Germline lookup yields CDR1 SGHRS and CDR2 YFSETQ. There are 16 residues in the CDR3. Trimming removed 0 bases from V and 1 base from J, with 13 bases in between. Written as DNA, the CDR3 is TGCGCCAGCAGCTTGGCGTCAGGGTATAGTAACTATGGCTACACCTTC. As protein: CASSLASGYSNYGYTF.

The chain carries TRBV5-4 and TRBJ1-2; tentatively, D is TRBD1 (5 bases). The ends were cut back, 4 bases at V and 4 bases at J, with 20 bases in the middle. This CDR3 has 16 amino acids. Germline-derived CDR1 and CDR2 are SGHNT and YYREEE (reference sequence). This CDR3 is CASSPTGGNGGYGYTF. The CDR3 bases are TGTGCCAGCAGCCCAACGGGAGGGAATGGGGGCTATGGCTACACCTTC.

The chain is built from TRBV30 and TRBJ2-1; D not resolved. The V gene's germline CDR1 is GTSNPN and CDR2 SVGIG (reference sequence). The CDR3 spans 13 residues. Deletions cut 3 bases from V and 5 bases from J, with 11 bases between. The CDR3 nucleotides are TGTGCCTGGAGATGGGGTACTCACAATGAGCAGTTCTTC. It codes for CAWRWGTHNEQFF.

The V call is TRBV30, the J call TRBJ1-2; D not certain. CDR3 length equals 14 residues. Per germline, CDR1 GTSNPN and CDR2 SVGIG (reference sequence). Between the trimmed V and J ends, which lost 0 bases and 4 bases, there was a span of 12 bases. The CDR3 DNA reads as TGTGCCTGGAGTGTAGAGACGTCGAGCTATGGCTACACCTTC. Its protein product is CAWSVETSSYGYTF. Full variable domain (missing parts from reference TRBV30 and TRBJ1-2): SQTIHQWPATLVQPVGSPLSLECTVEGTSNPNLYWYRQAAGRGLQLLFYSVGIGQISSEVPQNLSASRPQDRQFILSSKKLLLSDSGFYLCAWSVETSSYGYTFGSGTRLTVV.

This chain links TRBV2 with TRBJ2-1, with D possibly TRBD2 on 6 matching bases. Trimming pared 4 bases from V and 7 bases from J, leaving 11 bases between. Germline loops: CDR1 SNHLY, CDR2 FYNNEI. The length of the CDR3 is 13 residues. CDR3 sequence: CASSGREINEQFF. As DNA, the CDR3 is TGTGCCAGCAGTGGTCGGGAGATAAATGAGCAGTTCTTC.

The rearrangement links TRBV27 to TRBJ1-2; possible D gene TRBD1, 6 bases. From germline, CDR1 is MNHEY and CDR2 SMNVEV (reference sequence). CDR3 length: 13 amino acids. V lost 6 bases and J 4 bases, leaving 12 bases between the germline ends. CDR3 amino acids: CASSADSLYGYTF. CDR3 in DNA: TGTGCCAGCAGCGCGGACAGCCTCTATGGCTACACCTTC.

The CDR3 DNA follows: TGTGCCAGCAGCGGCGCCTACGAGCAGTACTTC. This sequence encodes CASSGAYEQYF. This sequence joins TRBV14 and TRBJ2-7; D gene uncertain. CDR1 SGHDN and CDR2 FVKESK come from the germline V gene. The CDR3 is 11 amino acids. V was cut by 5 bases and J by 2 bases, with 4 bases left in between.